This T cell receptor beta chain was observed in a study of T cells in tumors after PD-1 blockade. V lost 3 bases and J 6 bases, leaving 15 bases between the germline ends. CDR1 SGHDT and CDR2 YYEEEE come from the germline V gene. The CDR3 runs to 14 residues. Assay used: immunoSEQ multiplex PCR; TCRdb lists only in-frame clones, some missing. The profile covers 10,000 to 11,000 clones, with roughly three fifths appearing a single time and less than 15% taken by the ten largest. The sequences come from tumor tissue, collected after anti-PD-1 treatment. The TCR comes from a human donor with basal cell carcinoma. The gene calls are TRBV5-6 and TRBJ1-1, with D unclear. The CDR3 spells CASSSLHHRAEAFF. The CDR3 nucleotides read TGTGCCAGCAGCTCCTTGCACCATCGGGCTGAAGCTTTCTTT.